Below, 2 T cell receptor beta chains from the same sample are listed, as sequenced in a study of identifying expanded T cells in peripheral blood. Assay: immunoSEQ multiplex PCR; the TCRdb copy retains only in-frame clones and omits some. This table holds approximately 100,000 clones, 88% found once. The specimen sequenced was blood. Receptors were obtained from a person aged 18 to 70 in good health.

The V gene is TRBV10-3, the J gene TRBJ2-7; D is perhaps TRBD1 (5 bases). Trimming pared 4 bases from V and 7 bases from J, leaving 35 bases between. The CDR3 extends over 20 amino acids. Germline assignment: CDR1 ENHRY and CDR2 SYGVKD. CDR3 coding DNA: TGTGCCATCAGTGGGGGAACAGGTAAATCATGGGGATTGGACGCCGGGGAGCAGTACTTC. Translation gives CAISGGTGKSWGLDAGEQYF.

The chain recombines TRBV6-5 with TRBJ1-2, with D hard to call. The CDR3 has 13 residues. Germline V lookup: CDR1 MNHEY, CDR2 SVGAGI. Trimming left V 4 bases short and J 4 bases short, with 10 bases between. CDR3 coding DNA: TGTGCCAGCAGTTCGGGGATCTTCTATGGCTACACCTTC. Its translation: CASSSGIFYGYTF.